This is a list of T cell receptor beta chains from one sample in a study of Ad26.COV2.S vaccination and SARS-CoV-2 variants. Clones were read by immunoSEQ multiplex PCR, and TCRdb kept only the in-frame ones, dropping some. Of approximately 420,000 clones in the sample, approximately 91% are singletons; the top ten hold under 3.5%. Sequenced here: peripheral blood, sampled in a trial of Ad26.COV2.S vaccine versus placebo. These receptors originate from a person between 18 and 59 years old who received the Ad26.COV2.S COVID-19 vaccine or a placebo. The CDR3 runs from the conserved cysteine through the conserved F or W. D genes are given only for firm matches.

J gene	V gene	D gene	CDR3 protein
TRBJ1-5	TRBV6-1	TRBD1	CASSGLLPGQIDSNQPQHF
TRBJ1-1	TRBV7-9	NA	CASSLGGSLGTEAFF
TRBJ1-5	TRBV7-2	NA	CASSLASPYQPQHF
TRBJ2-1	TRBV12-3/TRBV12-4	NA	CASSSVRGQGFF
TRBJ1-2	TRBV6-4	NA	CASRCWVALYGYTF
TRBJ2-3	TRBV5-4	NA	CASTRAARTDTQYF
TRBJ2-1	TRBV18	TRBD1	CASSLSGGNEQFF
TRBJ2-1	TRBV2	TRBD2	CASSEGGGANNEQFF
TRBJ2-1	TRBV19	TRBD1	CASSIRQGIYNEQFF
TRBJ2-7	TRBV27	NA	CASSPHTGREQYF
TRBJ2-6	TRBV27	NA	CATLARSGANVLTF
TRBJ1-5	TRBV6-2/TRBV6-3	TRBD1	CASSPSRTGSNQPQHF
TRBJ2-5	TRBV19	NA	CASSTGTPVGQETQYF
TRBJ1-1	TRBV13	NA	CASSLGLHRSEAFF
TRBJ1-1	TRBV29-1	NA	CSVELGTEAFF
TRBJ2-1	TRBV5-1	NA	CASSLGANEQFF
TRBJ2-7	TRBV6-4	NA	CASSDIVGTYEQYF
TRBJ2-1	TRBV6-5	TRBD2	CASSYYGTSGGNEQFF
TRBJ1-1	TRBV27	NA	CASSFQYRATEAFF
TRBJ1-6	TRBV10-3	TRBD1	CAIRDRDSYSPLHF
TRBJ2-5	TRBV3-1/TRBV3-2	NA	CASSQDLLGMETQYF
TRBJ1-1	TRBV4-1	NA	CASNGHEGVFTEAFF
TRBJ2-1	TRBV11-2	NA	CASSLEIPSYNEQFF
TRBJ1-6	TRBV3-1/TRBV3-2	NA	CASSQGGNYNSPLHF
TRBJ1-1	TRBV5-1	NA	CASSLNPNTEAFF
TRBJ2-1	TRBV25-1	NA	CASSEFLNEQFF
TRBJ2-3	TRBV18	NA	CASSTGGLWTDTQYF
TRBJ2-7	TRBV5-1	TRBD1	CASSLDDRGGYEQYF
TRBJ2-7	TRBV18	NA	CASSPLGQGDYEQYF
TRBJ2-1	TRBV6-2/TRBV6-3	TRBD2	CASSEAGGLNEQFF
TRBJ1-2	TRBV19	NA	CASTPRGWGYTF
TRBJ2-7	TRBV5-8	NA	CASSLVGWGSYEQYF
TRBJ2-3	TRBV3-1/TRBV3-2	NA	CASSQSPTDTQYF
TRBJ2-1	TRBV10-1	TRBD1	CASSENPMGTGSYQFF
TRBJ1-1	TRBV6-5	NA	CASRAGSQAEAFF
TRBJ1-1	TRBV6-5	NA	CASSHTPAKNTEAFF
TRBJ1-3	TRBV6-2/TRBV6-3	NA	CASSSRGVPSGNTIYF
TRBJ1-6	TRBV27	NA	CASRREASYNSPLHF
TRBJ2-7	TRBV29-1	TRBD1	CSVETGGPYEQYF
TRBJ1-3	TRBV3-1/TRBV3-2	NA	CASSQGPDSGNTIYF
TRBJ2-7	TRBV11-2	TRBD2	CASSYPKGTSGGISYEQYF
TRBJ2-1	TRBV18	NA	CASSPGRDSIYNEQFF
TRBJ2-2	TRBV4-1	TRBD1	CASRGQGANGELFF
TRBJ2-2	TRBV6-1	NA	CASSEAGLPNTGELFF
TRBJ2-7	TRBV2	NA	CASTLTEYEQYF
TRBJ1-2	TRBV7-8	NA	CASSEWTNYGYTF
TRBJ2-2	TRBV21-1	NA	CAGPGTGNTGELFF
TRBJ1-5	TRBV6-5	NA	CASRGTLHGEPQHF
TRBJ2-2	TRBV6-6	NA	CAIKAGSDTGELFF